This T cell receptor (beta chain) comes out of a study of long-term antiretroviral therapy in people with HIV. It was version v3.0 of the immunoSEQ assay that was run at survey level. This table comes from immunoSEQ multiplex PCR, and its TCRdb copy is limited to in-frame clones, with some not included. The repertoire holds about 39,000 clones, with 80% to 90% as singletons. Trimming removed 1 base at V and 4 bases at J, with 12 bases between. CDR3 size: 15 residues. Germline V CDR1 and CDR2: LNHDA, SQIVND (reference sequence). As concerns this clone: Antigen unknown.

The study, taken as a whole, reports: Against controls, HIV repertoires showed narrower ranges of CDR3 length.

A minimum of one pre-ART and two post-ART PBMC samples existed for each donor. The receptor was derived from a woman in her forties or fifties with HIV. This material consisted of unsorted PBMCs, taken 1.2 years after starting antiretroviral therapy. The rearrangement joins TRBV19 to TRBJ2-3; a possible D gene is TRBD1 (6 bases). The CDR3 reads CASSIGARTADTQYF. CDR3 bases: TGTGCCAGTAGTATAGGGGCCCGGACAGCAGATACGCAGTATTTT. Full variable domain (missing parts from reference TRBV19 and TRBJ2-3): DGGITQSPKYLFRKEGQNVTLSCEQNLNHDAMYWYRQDPGQGLRLIYYSQIVNDFQKGDIAEGYSVSREKKESFPLTVTSAQKNPTAFYLCASSIGARTADTQYFGPGTRLTVL.